This TCR beta chain was retrieved from a study of T cells in Graves' hyperthyroidism and ophthalmopathy. The source material, RNA transcripts, was used to amplify TCR beta CDR3 regions. During a first-round RT-PCR of the TCR CDR3, the HTBI primer set was used. TCRdb itself ran the multiplex PCR reads through MiXCR, one entry per CDR3 protein. The table shows 400,000 to 500,000 distinct CDR3 sequences, with 13% to 15% occurring only once. Trimming removed 8 bases at V and 0 bases at J, with 8 bases between. This CDR3 has 13 amino acids. CDR1 is ENHRY and CDR2 is SYGVKD in the germline V gene. This clonotype was seen many times.

The rearrangement uses TRBV10-3 and TRBJ2-1, with D perhaps matching TRBD1 or TRBD2 (5 bases each). Sequenced sample: blood. The sequence was obtained from a woman aged 18-29 years with Graves' hyperthyroidism. This CDR3 reads CAIRDVSYNEQFF. As DNA, the CDR3 is TGTGCCATCCGGGACGTCTCCTACAATGAGCAGTTCTTC.